The 5 T cell receptor beta chains in this list originate from one sample, sequenced in a study of T cell responses to AZD1222 COVID-19 vaccine. Only in-frame clones appear in the TCRdb table, and some are missing; sequencing was by immunoSEQ multiplex PCR. The sample holds more than 120,000 clones, around 93% seen once. The source was peripheral blood, collected on day 0 of AZD1222 vaccination. Every receptor here comes from an adult in good health.

J is TRBJ2-1 and V is TRBV5-1, with D possibly TRBD1 on 5 matching bases. This CDR3 has 16 residues. V was clipped by 7 bases and J by 7 bases, with 24 bases between them. Germline CDR1 is SGHRS and CDR2 is YFSETQ. The CDR3 nucleotides are TGCGCCAGCCTGCGGACAACAGTTAAACAATTTAATGAGCAGTTCTTC. Its translation is CASLRTTVKQFNEQFF. The full variable domain, rest sourced from reference TRBV5-1 and TRBJ2-1, is KAGVTQTPRYLIKTRGQQVTLSCSPISGHRSVSWYQQTPGQGLQFLFEYFSETQRNKGNFPGRFSGRQFSNSRSEMNVSTLELGDSALYLCASLRTTVKQFNEQFFGPGTRLTVL.

The genes are TRBV21-1 and TRBJ1-1; no check of the table's D call, TRBD1, against the DNA was made. TRBV21-1 is annotated as a pseudogene. The CDR3 contains 16 residues. The chain's CDR3 is CASGHADWGQNTEAFF. CDR3 coding DNA: TGTGCCAGCGGCCATGCCGACTGGGGACAGAACACTGAAGCTTTCTTT.

This clone has only a few counts. The J gene is TRBJ2-1, the V gene TRBV6-5; TRBD2 matches at 13 bases. The V and J ends lost 8 bases and 9 bases, in that order; junction bases with no gene match: 10. The CDR3 length is 15 residues. Per the germline V gene, CDR1 is MNHEY and CDR2 is SVGAGI. CDR3: CASHRGLAGAGEQFF. The CDR3 bases are TGTGCCAGCCACCGAGGACTAGCGGGAGCGGGTGAGCAGTTCTTC.

The V and J genes are TRBV12-3 or TRBV12-4 and TRBJ1-6; 7 bases agree with TRBD1. The CDR3 totals 13 residues. J was trimmed by 7 bases and V by 3 bases; bases with no gene match: 0. CDR3 coding DNA: TGTGCCAGCAGTTTCAGGGGGAATTCACCCCTCCACTTT. This translates into CASSFRGNSPLHF.

This CDR3 reads CASSPTTVGQPQHF. Written as DNA, the CDR3 is TGTGCCAGCAGCCCGACGACCGTGGGTCAGCCCCAGCATTTT. The V call is TRBV7-9, the J call TRBJ1-5; D is unresolved. CDR1 is SEHNR, CDR2 FQNEAQ, per germline (reference sequence). This CDR3 region has 14 residues. Trimming stripped 5 bases from V and 6 bases from J, with 14 bases between.